A single sample gave rise to the 2 T cell receptor beta chains below, sequenced in a study of cytomegalovirus exposure and HLA in healthy donors. PCR involved 60 Vbeta and 13 Jbeta primers. Profiled with immunoSEQ multiplex PCR; TCRdb holds only in-frame clones, not every one. The data show 120,000 or so clones, 73% seen once. The material sequenced was PBMCs. The origin of the receptors is a woman aged 40 to 50 in good health and CMV-seronegative.

The chain recombines TRBV6-1 with TRBJ2-7; the D gene is possibly TRBD1 (5 bases). The CDR3 contains 13 residues. V shed 8 bases and J shed 2 bases, with 13 bases lying between them. Germline-derived CDR1 and CDR2 are MNHNS and SASEGT. Here the CDR3 reads CASGLQVPYEQYF. In nucleotides, the CDR3 is TGTGCCAGCGGCCTACAGGTGCCCTACGAGCAGTACTTC.

The chain joins TRBV7-8 to TRBJ2-7; no firm D call. This CDR3 region has 15 residues. Trimming removed 5 bases at V and 0 bases at J, with 14 bases between. Germline V gives CDR1 SGHVS, CDR2 FQNEAQ. For the CDR3, the DNA is TGTGCCAGCAGCCTTCAGGTACTTACCTCCTACGAGCAGTACTTC. Amino acids: CASSLQVLTSYEQYF.